These 21 T cell receptor beta chains were all obtained from the same sample, sequenced in a study of control samples from healthy donors and cancer patients. TCRdb keeps only in-frame clones here, not all; method: immunoSEQ multiplex PCR. The sample has about 270,000 clones, 82% seen once. Input material: PBMCs. The receptors stem from a woman between 55 and 75 years old with lung cancer.

The rearrangement joins TRBV10-2 to TRBJ1-2; 7 nucleotides match TRBD1. V shed 2 bases and J 5 bases; nucleotides not matched to a gene: 5. CDR1 and CDR2 (germline): WSHSY, SAAADI. The CDR3 runs 14 residues. The CDR3 reads CASSEGTEVYGYTF. The CDR3 region has the DNA TGCGCCAGCAGTGAGGGGACAGAAGTATATGGCTACACCTTC.

V is TRBV27 and J is TRBJ1-1; no definite D call. The CDR3 contains 13 residues. V lost 9 bases to trimming and J lost 3 bases, with 14 bases between them. Per germline, CDR1 MNHEY and CDR2 SMNVEV (reference sequence). CDR3 residues: CASSRPGYTEAFF. As DNA, the CDR3 is TGTGCCAGTAGTAGGCCGGGATACACTGAAGCTTTCTTT.

V usage is TRBV3-1 (or the pseudogene TRBV3-2) and J usage is TRBJ2-3; tentative D call: TRBD2 (6 bases). The CDR3 runs 17 residues. V was clipped by 3 bases and J by 5 bases, with 21 bases between them. Germline CDR1 LGHDT, CDR2 YNNKEL (reference sequence). The CDR3, as DNA: TGTGCCAGCAGCCACGAGAGCCCGGACTGGGAGGAAGATACGCAGTATTTT. It encodes CASSHESPDWEEDTQYF.

The chain combines TRBV5-1 with TRBJ1-1; D gene unclear. V lost 1 base and J lost 4, with 8 bases in between. CDR1 is SGHRS and CDR2 is YFSETQ in the germline V gene. The CDR3 is made up of 13 amino acids. CDR3 sequence reads: CASSLMDGTEAFF. CDR3 coding DNA: TGCGCCAGCAGCTTGATGGATGGCACTGAAGCTTTCTTT.

For the CDR3, the DNA is TGTGCCAGCAGCCCATCATCTGGGGAGACCCAGTACTTC. Protein sequence: CASSPSSGETQYF. V and J are TRBV5-4 and TRBJ2-5, with D hard to call. Germline-derived CDR1 and CDR2 are SGHNT and YYREEE (reference sequence). The V end lost 4 bases, the J end lost 5 bases, and 12 bases lay between the germline ends. This CDR3 has 13 residues.

This clone appeared once. V gene TRBV27 combines with J gene TRBJ2-7; a weak D match, TRBD2 (5 bases). Germline V gene data show CDR1 as MNHEY and CDR2 as SMNVEV (reference sequence). CDR3 length equals 16 residues. Deletions cut 5 bases from V and 3 bases from J, with 20 bases between. In nucleotides, the CDR3 is TGTGCCAGCAGTCCCCACTCCCCGACTACTTTCTACGAGCAGTACTTC. Its protein is CASSPHSPTTFYEQYF.

The table lists this clone with a few counts. The V call is TRBV3-1 (or the pseudogene TRBV3-2), the J call TRBJ2-7; D remains ambiguous. Germline values: CDR1 LGHDT, CDR2 YNNKEL (reference sequence). The CDR3 contains 13 residues. V gave up 1 base and J gave up 7 bases, with 11 bases separating them. The CDR3 loop is CASSQGGRREQYF. CDR3 nucleotide sequence: TGTGCCAGCAGCCAAGGTGGCAGGCGGGAGCAGTACTTC.

This chain uses TRBV5-4 with TRBJ2-3, with D perhaps matching TRBD2 (5 bases). This CDR3 is 14 amino acids long. The V and J ends lost 2 bases and 0 bases respectively, with 7 bases between them. Germline lookup yields CDR1 SGHNT and CDR2 YYREEE (reference sequence). The CDR3 DNA reads TGTGCCAGCAGCTTCCCGGGGAGCACAGATACGCAGTATTTT. Amino acid sequence: CASSFPGSTDTQYF.

The chain joins TRBV5-1 to TRBJ1-1; 10 bases agree with TRBD1. The length of the CDR3 is 15 residues. Germline CDR1 reads SGHRS; CDR2 reads YFSETQ. After removal of 4 bases from V and 0 bases from J, the junction contained 3 bases not matched to a gene. CDR3 loop: CASSPGTGVNTEAFF. CDR3 coding DNA: TGCGCCAGCAGCCCCGGGACAGGGGTGAACACTGAAGCTTTCTTT.

The chain joins TRBV6-5 to TRBJ2-3; 11 bases agree with TRBD2. Unmatched junction bases numbered 7, after V lost 5 bases and J lost 6 bases. Germline CDR1 and CDR2: MNHEY and SVGAGI. The CDR3 is 15 residues long. The CDR3 protein is CASSRSGRAIDTQYF. In DNA, the CDR3 is TGTGCCAGCAGTCGTAGCGGGAGGGCCATTGATACGCAGTATTTT.

Many counts were recorded for this clone. The chain links TRBV28 to TRBJ2-5; D perhaps matches TRBD2 (6 bases). Between the trimmed V and J ends, which lost 8 bases and 2 bases, there was a span of 27 bases. There are 18 residues in the CDR3. Germline CDR1 and CDR2: MDHEN and SYDVKM. CDR3 residues: CASGLGGYGTAIQETQYF. CDR3 in DNA: TGTGCCAGCGGCTTGGGGGGTTACGGGACGGCTATTCAAGAGACCCAGTACTTC.

Here the CDR3 DNA reads TGTGCCAGCTGTTGGCGAAGAGGACAGGGGCCGGATACGCAGTATTTT. Encoded protein: CASCWRRGQGPDTQYF. V is TRBV6-5 and J is TRBJ2-3; 9 nucleotides align to TRBD1. Trimming took 8 bases from V and 6 from J; bases not matched to a gene: 15. Germline-derived CDR1 and CDR2 are MNHEY and SVGAGI. This CDR3 is built from 16 residues.

V is TRBV6-6 and J is TRBJ1-2; D uncertain. Germline loops: CDR1 MNHNY, CDR2 SVGAGI (reference sequence). The CDR3 spans 16 residues. The ends were cut back, 5 bases at V and 5 bases at J, with 21 bases in the middle. The CDR3 reads CASSVSQPLPRYGYTF. CDR3 bases: TGTGCCAGCAGTGTTTCGCAGCCTCTCCCTCGGTATGGCTACACCTTC.

The V call is TRBV29-1, the J call TRBJ1-1; D is unclear. The CDR3 spans 11 residues. The V gene's germline CDR1 is SQVTM and CDR2 ANQGSEA. V was cut by 7 bases and J by 3 bases, with 9 bases left in between. CDR3 in DNA: TGCAGCGCCAACGTATACACTGAAGCTTTCTTT. Its protein is CSANVYTEAFF.

The CDR3 is CASSGDLNTEAFF. In nucleotides, the CDR3 is TGCGCCAGCAGCGGGGACCTGAACACTGAAGCTTTCTTT. The V call is TRBV5-1, the J call TRBJ1-1; a possible D gene is TRBD1 (5 bases). Germline V gene data show CDR1 as SGHRS and CDR2 as YFSETQ. V was trimmed by 4 bases and J by 0 bases, leaving 7 bases between them. This CDR3 is built from 13 residues.

Only one count was recorded for this clone. V usage is TRBV5-1 and J usage is TRBJ1-2; D is perhaps TRBD1 (6 bases). V was clipped by 0 bases and J by 9 bases, with 12 bases between them. Germline V CDR1 and CDR2: SGHRS, YFSETQ. There are 13 residues in the CDR3. Here the CDR3 reads CASSLGQALSYTF. The CDR3 DNA sequence: TGCGCCAGCAGCTTGGGACAGGCCCTAAGCTACACCTTC.

This clone was picked up one time. The chain links TRBV9 to TRBJ2-1, with D perhaps matching TRBD1 or TRBD2 (6 bases each). Germline lookup yields CDR1 SGDLS and CDR2 YYNGEE. The CDR3 sequence is 14 residues long. V lost 4 bases to trimming and J lost 6 bases, with 14 bases between them. CDR3 DNA: TGTGCCAGCAGCATGGGGGGCGCTTCCAATGAGCAGTTCTTC. The encoded protein is CASSMGGASNEQFF.

This chain joins TRBV2 and TRBJ1-1; the match to TRBD1 covers 9 bases. Germline V gives CDR1 SNHLY, CDR2 FYNNEI. With 6 bases clipped from V and 2 bases from J, the junction kept 10 bases outside the gene matches. This CDR3 region has 16 residues. Written as DNA, the CDR3 is TGTGCCAGCAGCGACTTCCACAGGGGGCGCAACACTGAAGCTTTCTTT. Its translation is CASSDFHRGRNTEAFF. Using reference TRBV2 and TRBJ1-1 for the parts outside the CDR3, the full variable domain is EPEVTQTPSHQVTQMGQEVILRCVPISNHLYFYWYRQILGQKVEFLVSFYNNEISEKSEIFDDQFSVERPDGSNFTLKIRSTKLEDSAMYFCASSDFHRGRNTEAFFGQGTRLTVV.

The chain uses TRBV29-1 and TRBJ2-7, with 8 bases fitting TRBD2. Trimming at V came to 7 bases and at J to 0 bases, leaving 8 bases not matched to a gene. CDR1 and CDR2 from the germline V gene are SQVTM and ANQGSEA. The CDR3 extends over 14 amino acids. In DNA, the CDR3 is TGCAGCGCGCGGGCCAGCGGGAGCTCCTACGAGCAGTACTTC. Translated, it gives CSARASGSSYEQYF.

V is TRBV5-5 and J is TRBJ1-1; 8 bases are shared with TRBD1. This CDR3 is 14 amino acids long. Germline lookup yields CDR1 SGHKS and CDR2 YYEKEE (reference sequence). The junction had 8 bases not matched to a gene; V was cut back by 2 bases and J by 8 bases. The CDR3: CASSFRGPDGEAFF. The CDR3 DNA reads as TGTGCCAGCAGCTTCAGGGGGCCGGACGGGGAAGCTTTCTTT. The full variable domain, completed using reference TRBV5-5 and TRBJ1-1, is DAGVTQSPTHLIKTRGQQVTLRCSPISGHKSVSWYQQVLGQGPQFIFQYYEKEERGRGNFPDRFSARQFPNYSSELNVNALLLGDSALYLCASSFRGPDGEAFFGQGTRLTVV.

The chain combines TRBV3-1 (or the pseudogene TRBV3-2) with TRBJ1-5; D remains ambiguous. The CDR3 runs to 15 residues. Trimming took 4 bases from V and 2 from J, leaving 12 bases between them. The germline V gene has CDR1 LGHDT and CDR2 YNNKEL (reference sequence). Written as DNA, the CDR3 is TGTGCCAGCAGCCCGGACTATTTCGGCAATCAGCCCCAGCATTTT. It is translated as CASSPDYFGNQPQHF.